This T cell receptor (beta chain) is drawn from a study of blood T cell repertoires in COVID-19 (dated by TCRdb to the early 2020s). Study-level background: Samples from collaborators originated in the United States, Italy and Spain and spanned both the acute and convalescent phases of COVID-19. The material from the prospective study consisted of cDNA or gDNA derived from T cells, B-cell-depleted T cells, or PBMCs. Deeply sampled blood TCRbeta repertoires from subjects exposed to, actively infected with, or recovered from COVID-19 were included in the dataset. The repertoires were released in a freely available public database meant as a resource for research on the immune response to SARS-CoV-2. The samples were drawn from two sources: the first 160 participants of the ongoing ImmuneRACE study, and 1,000 to 1,500 subjects contributed by 6 global collaborators. The sample metadata nearly always contained a de-identified subject ID, COVID-19 status, age in years and sex. Where HLA class I and class II types were available, the types were taken from metadata supplied by the sample provider, not from assay-based typing.

Overall study results and their limits: Clinical and demographic metadata were provided uncurated, with the amount varying by source and participant.

TCRbeta CDR3 regions were amplified from genomic DNA using the immunoSEQ Assay, a bias-controlled multiplex PCR. In the paper's pipeline: Within the assay, amplification of reference gene primers was used to estimate how many nucleated cells each sample contained. Sequence reads were collapsed and filtered to measure the absolute abundance of every unique TCRbeta CDR3 rearrangement. Productive Simpson clonality was computed per sample as the square root of Simpson's diversity index over productive rearrangements. TCRdb took over this immuneACCESS table, retaining in-frame rearrangements with V and J assigned. Such tables are incomplete; in checked studies, under half of the missing clones stem from an unresolved V gene, and the remainder is unexplained. Clone size and V and J calls were adopted from that table, with D and trimming inferred from the DNA. Present in this sample are around 64,000 clones, about 88% of which were seen just once. About 5.1% of the sample lies in the top ten.

Collaborating institutions collected whole blood in K2EDTA tubes following their own protocols. Collaborator samples were shipped for TCRbeta analysis as frozen whole blood, isolated PBMCs, or DNA extracted from either sample type. For this clone: It lacks a known antigen. Base qualities are not provided; no much larger clone lies one nucleotide away. The same CDR3 is also encoded by other DNA sequences in this sample.

The source material was peripheral blood. This clonotype was sampled from a man at least 80 years old in a cohort sampled during active COVID-19.

The DNA is TGCGCCAGCAGCTTGGAAGGGGGCAATCAGCCCCAGCATTTT. The translation is CASSLEGGNQPQHF. This receptor chain uses TRBV5-1 and TRBJ1-5; TRBD1 could be the D gene, as 5 bases match. V is shortened by 0 bases, J by 2 bases, and the region joining them spans 6 bases. CDR1 and CDR2, per the germline V gene, are SGHRS and YFSETQ. The cysteine opens and the phenylalanine closes a CDR3 of 14 amino acids. Solely the CDR3 DNA is kept, with 42 bases framed from the first base.